This T cell receptor (beta chain) was obtained from a study of blood T cell repertoires in COVID-19. Some clones are missing from TCRdb's copy, which holds only in-frame ones; the method was immunoSEQ multiplex PCR. The repertoire has around 130,000 clones, roughly 90% of them found once; the top ten carry more than 2%. Sequencing was done on a sample of peripheral blood. The source of this sequence is a man between 65 and 85 years old with active COVID-19.

The CDR3 region is CASSPDYSSYEQYF. CDR3 DNA sequence: TGTGCCAGCAGCCCAGATTACAGCTCCTACGAGCAGTACTTC. The chain is built from TRBV7-2 and TRBJ2-7; D gene uncertain. This CDR3 region has 14 residues. Trimming removed 5 bases from V and 0 bases from J, with 11 bases in between. The germline CDR1 and CDR2 sequences are SGHTA and FQGNSA.